This T cell receptor beta chain was retrieved from a study of blood T cells in healthy people across ages. With a J-beta primer mix and a sample-barcoded 5' primer, a second PCR ran roughly 7 to 11 cycles. A minimum of 2.5 million CDR3-containing paired-end reads was obtained for each sample. TCRdb passed the 5' RACE reads through MiXCR, listing each CDR3 protein once. Of over a million distinct CDR3 sequences in the sample, 59% are singletons; the top ten hold over 5%. The CDR3 contains 16 residues. V was pared by 2 bases and J by 0 bases, with 10 bases between. Germline V lookup: CDR1 LGHNA, CDR2 YSLEER.

What was sequenced was blood. The chain recombines TRBV4-3 with TRBJ2-2; unclear D gene. The TCR sequence derives from a man aged 18 to 30 in good health. The CDR3 coding sequence is TGCGCCAGCAGCCAATCGGAGACGACGAACACCGGGGAGCTGTTTTTT. It yields the protein CASSQSETTNTGELFF.